This T cell receptor beta chain is drawn from a study of lymphopenia after photon versus proton radiotherapy. The germline CDR1 and CDR2 sequences are SGDLS and YYNGEE. Trimming took 0 bases from V and 6 from J, leaving 10 bases between them. The CDR3 is 14 residues long. Study-wide results and limits: Proton therapy kept repertoires fairly stable, unlike photons, which gained effector/memory cells.

Note on this clone: Its antigen is still unknown.

Using immunoSEQ multiplex PCR, the repertoire was profiled, and TCRdb retains in-frame clones only, with some absent. The sample lists roughly 30,000 clones; about four fifths were seen once. The source material was peripheral blood, sampled from a patient treated with photon-based radiotherapy. The sequence came from a man aged 45-60 years with gastric cancer. This chain uses TRBV9 with TRBJ2-1, with a tentative D call TRBD1 (5 bases). CDR3 coding DNA: TGTGCCAGCAGCGTAGGGGGCAGTACCAATGAGCAGTTCTTC. This sequence encodes CASSVGGSTNEQFF.